This T cell receptor beta chain was sequenced in a study of cytomegalovirus exposure and HLA in healthy donors. The study, taken as a whole, reports: 87-base-pair reads could not separate some V segments, including TRBV6-2 and TRBV6-3.

Regarding donors, all were healthy bone marrow donors. PCR employed 60 Vbeta and 13 Jbeta primers. In the original processing: About 11 million of tens of millions of unique TCR beta chains were shared, per a later count. This table comes from immunoSEQ multiplex PCR, and its TCRdb copy is limited to in-frame clones, with some not included. V, J and clone size are those of that table, while D and trimming were read from the DNA. The table shows around 140,000 clones, with around 78% occurring only once. Germline CDR1 and CDR2: SQVTM and ANQGSEA. The CDR3 has 13 residues. V dropped 7 bases and J dropped 5; count of bases not matched to a gene: 9. Details on this clone: Its antigen is not known.

The gene calls are TRBV29-1 and TRBJ1-1; TRBD1 matches 8 bases. Sample: PBMCs. The clonotype was recovered from a woman between 18 and 29 years old in good health and CMV-seropositive. The CDR3: CSAYTTGVTEAFF. CDR3 sequence (DNA): TGCAGCGCCTATACGACAGGGGTAACTGAAGCTTTCTTT.